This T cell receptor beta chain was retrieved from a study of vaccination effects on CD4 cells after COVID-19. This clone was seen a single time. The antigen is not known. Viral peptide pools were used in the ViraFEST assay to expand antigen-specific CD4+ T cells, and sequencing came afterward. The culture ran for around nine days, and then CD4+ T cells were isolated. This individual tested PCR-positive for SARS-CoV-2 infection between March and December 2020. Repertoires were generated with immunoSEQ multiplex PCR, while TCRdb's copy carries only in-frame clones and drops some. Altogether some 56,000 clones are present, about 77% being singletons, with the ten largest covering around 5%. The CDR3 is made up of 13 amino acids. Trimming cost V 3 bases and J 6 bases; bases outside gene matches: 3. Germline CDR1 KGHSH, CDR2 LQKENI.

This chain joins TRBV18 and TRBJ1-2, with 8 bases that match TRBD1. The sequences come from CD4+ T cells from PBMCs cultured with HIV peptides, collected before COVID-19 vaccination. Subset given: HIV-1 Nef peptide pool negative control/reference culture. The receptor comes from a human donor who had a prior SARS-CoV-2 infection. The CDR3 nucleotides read TGTGCCAGCTCACCCGGGACAGGTCATGGCTACACCTTC. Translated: CASSPGTGHGYTF.